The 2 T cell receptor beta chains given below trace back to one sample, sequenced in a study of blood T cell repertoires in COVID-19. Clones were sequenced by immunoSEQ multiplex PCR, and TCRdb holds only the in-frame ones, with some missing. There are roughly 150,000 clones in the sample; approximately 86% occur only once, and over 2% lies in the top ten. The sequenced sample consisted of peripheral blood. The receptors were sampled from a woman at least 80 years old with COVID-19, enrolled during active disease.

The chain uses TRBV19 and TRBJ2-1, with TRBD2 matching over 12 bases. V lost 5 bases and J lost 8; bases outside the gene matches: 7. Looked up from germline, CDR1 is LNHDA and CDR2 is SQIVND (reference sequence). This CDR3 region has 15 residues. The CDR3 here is CASSHGLAGRDEQFF. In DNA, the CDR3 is TGTGCCAGTAGTCACGGACTAGCGGGAAGGGATGAGCAGTTCTTC.

Here the CDR3 reads CASSSLLAGGSDEQFF. DNA for the CDR3: TGTGCCAGCAGTTCACTTCTAGCGGGAGGAAGTGATGAGCAGTTCTTC. The rearrangement links TRBV28 to TRBJ2-1; 11 bases align to TRBD2. Trimming took 4 bases from V and 8 from J; bases not matched to a gene: 10. CDR3 length: 16 amino acids. Germline CDR1 and CDR2: MDHEN and SYDVKM.